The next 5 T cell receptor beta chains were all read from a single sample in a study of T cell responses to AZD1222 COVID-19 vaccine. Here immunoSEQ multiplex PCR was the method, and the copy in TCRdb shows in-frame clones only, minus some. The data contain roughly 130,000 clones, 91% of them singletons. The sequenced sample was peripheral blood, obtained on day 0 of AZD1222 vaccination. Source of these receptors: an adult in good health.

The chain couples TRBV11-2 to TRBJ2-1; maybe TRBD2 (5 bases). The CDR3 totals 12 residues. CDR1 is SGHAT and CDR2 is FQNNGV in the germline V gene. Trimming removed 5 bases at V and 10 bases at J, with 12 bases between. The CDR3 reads CASSPGREEQFF. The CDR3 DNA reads TGTGCCAGCAGCCCCGGACGGGAAGAGCAGTTCTTC. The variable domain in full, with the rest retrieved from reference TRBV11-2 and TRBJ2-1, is EAGVAQSPRYKIIEKRQSVAFWCNPISGHATLYWYQQILGQGPKLLIQFQNNGVVDDSQLPKDRFSAERLKGVDSTLKIQPAKLEDSAVYLCASSPGREEQFFGPGTRLTVL.

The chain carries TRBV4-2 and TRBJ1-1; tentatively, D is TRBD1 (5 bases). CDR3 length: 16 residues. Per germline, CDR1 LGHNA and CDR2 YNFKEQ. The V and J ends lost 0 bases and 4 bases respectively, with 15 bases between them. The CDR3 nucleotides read TGTGCCAGCAGCCAAGATCTGGAGGGCGGGGGCACTGAAGCTTTCTTT. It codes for CASSQDLEGGGTEAFF.

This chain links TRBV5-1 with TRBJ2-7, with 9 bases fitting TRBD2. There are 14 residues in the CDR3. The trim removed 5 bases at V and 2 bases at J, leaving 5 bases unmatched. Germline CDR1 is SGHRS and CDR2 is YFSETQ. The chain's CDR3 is CASSYGGGAYEQYF. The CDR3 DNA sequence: TGCGCCAGCAGTTACGGCGGGGGGGCCTACGAGCAGTACTTC.

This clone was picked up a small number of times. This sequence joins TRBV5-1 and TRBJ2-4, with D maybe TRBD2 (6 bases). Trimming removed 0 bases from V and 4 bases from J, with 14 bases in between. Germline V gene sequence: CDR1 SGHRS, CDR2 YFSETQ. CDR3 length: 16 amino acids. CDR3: CASSLDGFRGKNIQYF. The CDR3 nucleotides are TGCGCCAGCAGCTTGGACGGCTTCCGGGGGAAAAACATTCAGTACTTC.

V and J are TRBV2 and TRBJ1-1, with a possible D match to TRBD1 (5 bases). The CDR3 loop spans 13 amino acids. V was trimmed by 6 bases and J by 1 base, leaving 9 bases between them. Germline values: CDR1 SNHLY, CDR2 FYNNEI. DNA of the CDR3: TGTGCCAGCAGCGAGACAGCGAACACTGAAGCTTTCTTT. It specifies CASSETANTEAFF.